Below are 15 T cell receptor beta chains sequenced from a single sample in a study of T-cell memory formation after mild COVID-19. Each CDR3 protein is one row after TCRdb ran MiXCR on the 5' RACE reads. The sample holds over 120,000 distinct CDR3 sequences, around 21% seen once. The sample comprised PBMCs or a T cell subset sorted from them (not recorded which). Receptors originate from an adult woman who had mild COVID-19 (a few samples of this study predate the infection). Cell type and time point are not known.

The V gene is TRBV6-5, the J gene TRBJ2-6, with unresolved D. CDR1 and CDR2 from the germline V gene are MNHEY and SVGAGI. This CDR3 is 16 amino acids long. Trimming pared 0 bases from V and 0 bases from J, leaving 6 bases between. The CDR3: CASSYSWGSGANVLTF. CDR3 DNA sequence: TGTGCCAGCAGTTACTCCTGGGGCTCTGGGGCCAACGTCCTGACTTTC.

In regard to this clonotype: This sequence may be a read error, since a much larger clone differs from it by one base. The chain combines TRBV29-1 with TRBJ2-1; D is possibly TRBD1 (5 bases). The CDR3 has 13 amino acids. The germline V gene encodes CDR1 SQVTM and CDR2 ANQGSEA. CDR3 loop: CSVPGWIGNEHFF. CDR3 sequence (DNA): TGCAGCGTTCCAGGGTGGATAGGGAATGAGCATTTCTTC.

This clonotype came up a few times. The DNA for the CDR3 is TGCGCCAGCAGCCACGCGGGGTCCGGGTGGAGTGAAAAACTGTTTTTT. Translation: CASSHAGSGWSEKLFF. The chain joins TRBV4-3 to TRBJ1-4, with D unresolved. The CDR3 length is 16 residues. CDR1 is LGHNA and CDR2 is YSLEER in the germline V gene. The V end lost 3 bases, the J end lost 7 bases, and 18 bases lay between the germline ends.

There are a few counts of this clonotype. The chain carries TRBV4-2 and TRBJ2-7, with 7 positions matching TRBD2. The CDR3 runs to 15 residues. V lost 0 bases to trimming and J lost 2 bases; unmatched junction nucleotides: 4. Germline V gene lookup returns CDR1 LGHNA and CDR2 YNFKEQ. Here the CDR3 reads CASSQEGDYPYEQYF. DNA of the CDR3: TGTGCCAGCAGCCAAGAAGGGGACTACCCCTACGAGCAGTACTTC.

This clonotype has only a few counts. This chain links TRBV5-1 with TRBJ2-3, with TRBD2 identical over 8 bases. This CDR3 contains 15 residues. V lost 4 bases and J lost 1; bases outside the gene matches: 5. The germline gives CDR1 SGHRS, CDR2 YFSETQ. This CDR3 is CASSLQAGGTDTQYF. DNA for the CDR3: TGCGCCAGCAGCCTCCAAGCGGGGGGCACAGATACGCAGTATTTT.

The chain couples TRBV12-3 or TRBV12-4 to TRBJ1-2; the match to TRBD1 covers 7 bases. The CDR3 is 15 residues long. Trimming took 6 bases from V and 8 from J; bases not matched to a gene: 15. The CDR3 nucleotides read TGTGCCAGCAGCTCAAACAGGGGACAAGGGGCAGGCTACACCTTC. Translation gives CASSSNRGQGAGYTF.

There are many counts of this clonotype. The chain uses TRBV12-3 or TRBV12-4 and TRBJ2-1; no clear D gene. V was clipped by 4 bases and J by 8 bases, with 6 bases between them. CDR3 size: 11 residues. In DNA, the CDR3 is TGTGCCAGCAGTTCTTTAGATGAGCAGTTCTTC. This codes for CASSSLDEQFF.

The chain has TRBV6-2 or TRBV6-3 and TRBJ2-2; the D gene is possibly TRBD1 (6 bases). Trimming shortened V by 6 bases and J by 6 bases, and 14 bases separated the two germline ends. Germline-derived CDR1 and CDR2 are MNHEY and SVGEGT. The CDR3 is 14 amino acids. The CDR3 loop is CASRRDIVAGELFF. DNA for the CDR3: TGTGCCAGCAGACGGGACATAGTTGCCGGGGAGCTGTTTTTT.

The chain employs TRBV9 and TRBJ2-2; D is tentatively TRBD1 or TRBD2 (5 bases each). The V end lost 6 bases, the J end lost 4 bases, and 7 bases lay between the germline ends. Looked up from germline, CDR1 is SGDLS and CDR2 is YYNGEE. The length of the CDR3 is 12 residues. The CDR3 nucleotides read TGTGCCAGCAAGGGGAGCACCGGGGAGCTGTTTTTT. Translation: CASKGSTGELFF.

This chain links TRBV7-3 with TRBJ2-3, with 11 bases matching TRBD2. After removal of 5 bases from V and 2 bases from J, the junction contained 12 bases not matched to a gene. The CDR3 has 18 amino acids. Germline-derived CDR1 and CDR2 are SGHTA and FQGTGA. In DNA, the CDR3 is TGTGCCAGCAGCCAAACTAGCGGGGGATCCTCCCACACAGATACGCAGTATTTT. Translated, it gives CASSQTSGGSSHTDTQYF.

The J gene is TRBJ2-1, the V gene TRBV4-1; 9 bases map to TRBD1. CDR1 is MGHRA and CDR2 is YSYEKL in the germline V gene. This CDR3 spans 14 amino acids. V was clipped by 3 bases and J by 9 bases; unmatched bases: 6. The CDR3 nucleotides are TGCGCCAGCAGCCACCGGACAGGGGTCGGTGAGCAGTTCTTC. Translation gives CASSHRTGVGEQFF.

The V gene is TRBV24-1, the J gene TRBJ2-3; 8 bases match TRBD1. Germline CDR1 KGHDR, CDR2 SFDVKD. V lost 3 bases to trimming and J lost 4 bases; unmatched junction nucleotides: 8. The CDR3 consists of 16 residues. CDR3 nucleotides: TGTGCCACCAGTGATACCGGGACAGGTCGCGCAGATACGCAGTATTTT. It is translated as CATSDTGTGRADTQYF.

The J gene is TRBJ2-1, the V gene TRBV7-2; TRBD2 matches 15 bases. After removal of 5 bases from V and 4 bases from J, the junction contained 6 bases not matched to a gene. Germline-derived CDR1 and CDR2 are SGHTA and FQGNSA. The CDR3 runs 17 residues. CDR3 bases: TGTGCCAGCAGCCTCGGGACTAGCGGGAGGTATTACAATGAGCAGTTCTTC. This sequence encodes CASSLGTSGRYYNEQFF.

The chain links TRBV20-1 to TRBJ1-4, with a possible D match to TRBD1 (5 bases). CDR1 DFQATT and CDR2 SNEGSKA come from the germline V gene (reference sequence). This CDR3 region has 13 residues. Trimming pared 6 bases from V and 8 bases from J, leaving 16 bases between. The CDR3 coding sequence is TGCAGTGCCTCACGCGGGGCTTACGAAAAACTGTTTTTT. Translation gives CSASRGAYEKLFF.

The V and J genes are TRBV20-1 and TRBJ2-1; TRBD2 matches at 7 bases. Germline V gene lookup returns CDR1 DFQATT and CDR2 SNEGSKA (reference sequence). The CDR3 is 14 residues long. The V segment lost 6 bases and the J segment 0 bases; nucleotides outside the gene matches: 5. The CDR3 here is CSATSFLSYNEQFF. In DNA, the CDR3 is TGCAGTGCGACTAGCTTTCTCTCCTACAATGAGCAGTTCTTC.